This T cell receptor (beta chain) was observed in a study of technical replicates of blood from a handful of donors. Germline lookup yields CDR1 SGHTA and CDR2 FQGTGA. This CDR3 contains 13 residues. Trimming left V 5 bases short and J 1 base short, with 8 bases between. Assay: immunoSEQ multiplex PCR; the TCRdb copy retains only in-frame clones and omits some. The sample lists 81,000 or so clones, 90% to 98% occurring once. The sequencing sample was made of T cells isolated from PBMCs. The sequence came from a human donor in good health. The chain is built from TRBV7-3 and TRBJ1-2; perhaps TRBD1 as D (5 bases). The CDR3 region is CASSVDSNYGYTF. CDR3 in DNA: TGTGCCAGCAGCGTCGACAGTAACTATGGCTACACCTTC.